Listed here is a single T cell receptor beta chain. In the source study's methods: Reference gene primer amplification in the assay estimated nucleated cell counts. Sequencing used immunoSEQ multiplex PCR; TCRdb keeps in-frame clones, though not all of them. V and J calls and clone size come straight from that table; D and trimming were deduced from the DNA. Among 78,000 or so clones listed, about 83% were seen once. This sample was included in a study of blood T cell repertoires in COVID-19. Overall study: COVID-19 samples from acute and convalescent phases originated in the United States, Italy and Spain. PBMCs, B-cell-depleted T cells, or T cells were the source of the cDNA or gDNA that made up the material.

Trimming left V 5 bases short and J 6 bases short, with 17 bases between. CDR1 and CDR2 from the germline V gene are MNHEY and SVGAGI. The CDR3 has 15 amino acids. The receptor comes from a woman aged 60-70 years with acute or convalescent COVID-19. Sequencing input: peripheral blood. The chain links TRBV6-5 to TRBJ1-5; no definite D call. The CDR3 loop is CASSPAGPIGQPQHF. DNA for the CDR3: TGTGCCAGCAGTCCCGCCGGTCCGATCGGTCAGCCCCAGCATTTT.